Below, 3 T cell receptor beta chains from the same sample are listed, as sequenced in a study of regulatory T cells in long-lasting Graves disease. Construction of the TCR beta libraries employed iRepertoire HTBI primers in conjunction with Arm-PCR of CDR3 regions. From the multiplex PCR reads, TCRdb called clonotypes with MiXCR, one entry per CDR3 protein. The table shows hundreds of thousands of distinct CDR3 sequences, with approximately 12% occurring only once. The time point: newly diagnosed GD, antithyroid drugs for less than 3 months. The TCR library was prepared using RNA isolated from PBMCs. These records were also assigned to another study, of T cells in Graves' hyperthyroidism and ophthalmopathy.

Sequencing used peripheral blood mononuclear cells (PBMCs), obtained at new diagnosis, from a patient treated with antithyroid drugs. These TCRs come from a man in his thirties or forties with Graves disease.

Note on this clonotype: A much larger clone lies a single base off, so this may be a read error. The CDR3 ends on some other residue instead of the conserved phenylalanine or tryptophan, so this is likely a read error. The chain couples TRBV24-1 to TRBJ2-2; D may be TRBD1 (6 bases). CDR1 is KGHDR and CDR2 is SFDVKD in the germline V gene. The CDR3 is made up of 14 amino acids. Trimming stripped 9 bases from V and 3 bases from J, with 13 bases between. The DNA for the CDR3 is TGTGCCACCCAGGGGAGCCCCCACACCGGGGAGCTGTTTTCT. Protein sequence: CATQGSPHTGELFS.

In this sample, this clonotype turned up many times. The rearrangement joins TRBV6-4 to TRBJ2-3; D might be TRBD2 (5 bases). The germline V and J ends were trimmed by 0 bases and 2 bases, with 15 bases remaining between them. The CDR3 length is 17 residues. Per the germline V gene, CDR1 is MRHNA and CDR2 is SNTAGT. DNA of the CDR3: TGTGCCAGCAGTGACTCGAATCCGGGATGGTCCACAGATACGCAGTATTTT. It translates to CASSDSNPGWSTDTQYF.

This clonotype has ten or more counts. The chain employs TRBV12-3 or TRBV12-4 and TRBJ2-1; 12 bases line up with TRBD2. V shed 7 bases, J shed 7 bases, and the junction held 8 bases outside the gene matches. This CDR3 has 15 amino acids. CDR3 region: CASTETSGRYNEQFF. In DNA form, the CDR3 reads TGTGCCAGCACCGAGACTAGCGGGAGATATAATGAGCAGTTCTTC.